This paragraph reports one T cell receptor beta chain. The record originates from a study of CD8 T cells in Susac syndrome. This CDR3 is built from 16 residues. V trimming: 3 bases; J trimming: 5 bases; junction bases outside the gene matches: 7. Looked up from germline, CDR1 is DFQATT and CDR2 is SNEGSKA (reference sequence). Random hexamers primed reverse transcription of about 0.45 to 1 ug RNA. Multiplex PCR with immunoSEQ amplified the TCR beta CDR3 across 54 Vbeta and 13 Jbeta. TCRdb recomputed calls from the immunoSEQ multiplex PCR reads with MiXCR, one row per CDR3 protein. Altogether some 150,000 distinct CDR3 sequences are present, approximately 93% being singletons, with the ten largest covering 0.084%.

The chain recombines TRBV20-1 with TRBJ2-3; 14 bases fit TRBD2. The sample was CD4+ T cells from PBMCs. The sequence derives from a human donor in good health. Here the CDR3 DNA reads TGCAGTGCTAGGGCACGACTAGCGGGAGGGAAAGATACGCAGTATTTT. This gives the protein CSARARLAGGKDTQYF.